Below, 4 T cell receptor beta chains from the same sample are listed, as sequenced in a study of blood T cell repertoires in COVID-19. The assay was immunoSEQ multiplex PCR, and TCRdb's table has in-frame clones only and misses some. Among about 79,000 clones listed, 70% to 90% were seen once. Sequenced input: peripheral blood. The origin of the receptors is a man aged 50 to 60 with active COVID-19.

The CDR3 DNA follows: TGTGCCAGCAGCCCCAGACAGGGGGCCGGGACTGAAGCTTTCTTT. This gives the protein CASSPRQGAGTEAFF. This chain joins TRBV11-3 and TRBJ1-1; TRBD1 agrees at 10 bases. Germline-derived CDR1 and CDR2 are SGHNT and YENEEA. The CDR3 sequence is 15 residues long. Unmatched junction bases numbered 8, after V lost 5 bases and J lost 5 bases.

The CDR3 sequence: CASSQAAGGPADTQYF. The CDR3 bases are TGTGCCAGCAGCCAAGCGGCGGGGGGGCCTGCAGATACGCAGTATTTT. The rearrangement joins TRBV4-2 to TRBJ2-3; 9 nucleotides agree with TRBD2. The germline gives CDR1 LGHNA, CDR2 YNFKEQ. CDR3 length: 16 amino acids. V lost 1 base and J lost 4; bases outside the gene matches: 6.

The chain links TRBV6-2 or TRBV6-3 to TRBJ1-5; the D gene is possibly TRBD1 (6 bases). The CDR3 length is 16 residues. V was trimmed by 0 bases and J by 2 bases, leaving 11 bases between them. Germline V lookup: CDR1 MNHEY, CDR2 SVGEGT. The CDR3 loop reads CASSYSGGRGNQPQHF. The CDR3 DNA reads as TGTGCCAGCAGTTACTCCGGGGGGCGAGGCAATCAGCCCCAGCATTTT.

This rearrangement joins TRBV5-1 to TRBJ1-1; 10 nucleotides agree with TRBD1. Germline V gene sequence: CDR1 SGHRS, CDR2 YFSETQ. The trim removed 0 bases at V and 0 bases at J, leaving 2 bases unmatched. The CDR3 sequence is 16 residues long. This CDR3 is CASSLGTGGMNTEAFF. As DNA, the CDR3 is TGCGCCAGCAGCTTGGGGACAGGGGGAATGAACACTGAAGCTTTCTTT.